This T cell receptor (beta chain) was profiled in a study of blood T cells in healthy people across ages. Using a J-beta primer mix together with a sample-barcoded 5' primer, a second PCR was run for 7 to 11 cycles. TCRdb used MiXCR to reprocess the 5' RACE reads, holding one entry per CDR3 protein. This sample has about a million distinct CDR3 sequences, with roughly 48% found just once. Trimming took off 0 bases at V and 5 bases at J, with 10 bases between the two ends. CDR3 size: 14 residues. In germline, CDR1 is DFQATT, CDR2 SNEGSKA (reference sequence). V gene TRBV20-1 combines with J gene TRBJ2-2; possibly TRBD1 for D (5 bases). This receptor was taken from a man aged 25-40 years in good health. Sequenced sample: blood. CDR3 region: CSARDQGWTGELFF. For the CDR3, the DNA is TGCAGTGCTAGAGATCAGGGCTGGACCGGGGAGCTGTTTTTT.